Each of the 15 T cell receptor beta chains below was sequenced from the same sample in a study of cytomegalovirus exposure and HLA in healthy donors. TCRdb's copy holds only in-frame clones and misses some; the assay was immunoSEQ multiplex PCR. The table lists around 130,000 clones, approximately 87% of them singletons. Source material: PBMCs. The receptors come from a woman between 25 and 40 years old in good health and CMV-seronegative.

The CDR3 reads CASSEGAHTDTQYF. The CDR3 DNA sequence: TGTGCCAGCAGTGAAGGGGCACACACAGATACGCAGTATTTT. This rearrangement joins TRBV6-4 to TRBJ2-3, with a tentative D call TRBD1 (5 bases). The CDR3 spans 14 residues. From germline, CDR1 is MRHNA and CDR2 SNTAGT. The ends were cut back, 3 bases at V and 2 bases at J, with 9 bases in the middle.

This sequence joins TRBV27 and TRBJ2-5; no reliable D call. Germline CDR1 MNHEY, CDR2 SMNVEV (reference sequence). The CDR3 length is 14 residues. Trimming took off 2 bases at V and 5 bases at J, with 12 bases between the two ends. This chain's CDR3 is CASSLGRPGETQYF. CDR3 sequence (DNA): TGTGCCAGCAGTTTAGGAAGGCCCGGGGAGACCCAGTACTTC.

The V gene is TRBV11-3, the J gene TRBJ2-7; D is unresolved. CDR3 size: 11 residues. V was cut by 5 bases and J by 3 bases, with 5 bases left in between. In germline, CDR1 is SGHNT, CDR2 YENEEA. Written as DNA, the CDR3 is TGTGCCAGCAGCCGCGTCTACGAGCAGTACTTC. It encodes CASSRVYEQYF.

The genes are TRBV4-1 and TRBJ2-1; 10 bases are a match to TRBD2. With V trimmed by 3 bases and J by 4 bases, 6 bases remained unmatched. CDR3 size: 16 residues. Germline CDR1 reads MGHRA; CDR2 reads YSYEKL. In nucleotides, the CDR3 is TGCGCCAGCAGCCACACCGGGACTAGCGTTTACAATGAGCAGTTCTTC. Protein sequence: CASSHTGTSVYNEQFF.

The J gene is TRBJ1-1, the V gene TRBV7-2; 9 bases line up with TRBD1. Losses at the gene ends were 2 bases for V and 6 bases for J; bases not matched to a gene: 4. The germline V gene encodes CDR1 SGHTA and CDR2 FQGNSA. The CDR3 sequence is 14 residues long. In DNA form, the CDR3 reads TGTGCCAGCAGCTTACTACAGGGGGCTTCTGAAGCTTTCTTT. Its protein product is CASSLLQGASEAFF.

V and J are TRBV15 and TRBJ2-1; 9 bases fit TRBD2. The CDR3 has 14 residues. J lost 4 bases, V lost 11 bases, and 9 bases had no gene match. From germline, CDR1 is LNHNV and CDR2 YYDKDF (reference sequence). DNA of the CDR3: TGTGCCTCCTCCGGGACTAGCAATTACAATGAGCAGTTCTTC. Its translation: CASSGTSNYNEQFF. Full variable domain (outside the CDR3, taken from reference TRBV15 and TRBJ2-1): DAMVIQNPRYQVTQFGKPVTLSCSQTLNHNVMYWYQQKSSQAPKLLFHYYDKDFNNEADTPDNFQSRRPNTSFCFLDIRSPGLGDTAMYLCASSGTSNYNEQFFGPGTRLTVL.

V is TRBV30 and J is TRBJ1-2; D is uncertain. The CDR3 runs to 15 residues. CDR1 and CDR2 (germline): GTSNPN, SVGIG (reference sequence). The V end was cut by 2 bases, the J end by 2 bases, with 15 bases between. The CDR3 DNA follows: TGTGCCTGGAGTACCCCCGGGAGGGTCAACTATGGCTACACCTTC. Its translation: CAWSTPGRVNYGYTF.

V is TRBV5-1 and J is TRBJ1-1, with D tentatively TRBD1 (6 bases). V dropped 3 bases and J dropped 6 bases, with 12 bases sitting between them. The CDR3 has 13 residues. The germline CDR1 and CDR2 sequences are SGHRS and YFSETQ. The CDR3 is CASSSTGSSEAFF. The CDR3 coding sequence is TGCGCCAGCAGCTCCACAGGGAGTTCTGAAGCTTTCTTT. The complete variable domain, with remaining parts taken from reference TRBV5-1 and TRBJ1-1, reads KAGVTQTPRYLIKTRGQQVTLSCSPISGHRSVSWYQQTPGQGLQFLFEYFSETQRNKGNFPGRFSGRQFSNSRSEMNVSTLELGDSALYLCASSSTGSSEAFFGQGTRLTVV.

In DNA, the CDR3 is TGTGCCAGCAGCTTCAGGTTGAACACTGAAGCTTTCTTT. It yields the protein CASSFRLNTEAFF. The chain combines TRBV7-2 with TRBJ1-1; no definite D call. Trimming took off 3 bases at V and 0 bases at J, with 5 bases between the two ends. This CDR3 is 13 amino acids long. Per germline, CDR1 SGHTA and CDR2 FQGNSA. The whole variable domain, filled in from reference TRBV7-2 and TRBJ1-1, reads GAGVSQSPSNKVTEKGKDVELRCDPISGHTALYWYRQSLGQGLEFLIYFQGNSAPDKSGLPSDRFSAERTGGSVSTLTIQRTQQEDSAVYLCASSFRLNTEAFFGQGTRLTVV.

The chain employs TRBV28 and TRBJ2-5, with TRBD2 matching over 10 bases. The V segment lost 4 bases and the J segment 5 bases; nucleotides outside the gene matches: 7. This CDR3 is 15 amino acids long. CDR1 and CDR2 from the germline V gene are MDHEN and SYDVKM. The CDR3 loop reads CASSSRAGGQETQYF. CDR3 coding DNA: TGTGCCAGCAGTTCCCGAGCGGGGGGGCAGGAGACCCAGTACTTC.

The rearrangement uses TRBV7-8 and TRBJ2-3; D possibly corresponds to TRBD1 (6 bases). There are 15 residues in the CDR3. V dropped 3 bases and J dropped 0 bases, with 10 bases sitting between them. The germline gives CDR1 SGHVS, CDR2 FQNEAQ. CDR3 DNA: TGTGCCAGCAGCTTTCGAGGGGGTAGCACAGATACGCAGTATTTT. This translates into CASSFRGGSTDTQYF.

This clone was counted between two and nine times. This chain joins TRBV4-1 and TRBJ2-3; TRBD2 matches at 10 bases. Trimming removed 0 bases from V and 6 bases from J; junction bases left unmatched: 6. The CDR3 consists of 16 residues. In germline, CDR1 is MGHRA, CDR2 YSYEKL. Here the CDR3 DNA reads TGCGCCAGCAGCCAAGACCAGCGGGGGGGCCGGGATACGCAGTATTTT. Its translation: CASSQDQRGGRDTQYF.

V and J are TRBV7-3 and TRBJ2-1, with a possible D match to TRBD1 (7 bases). The CDR3 sequence is 15 residues long. Trimming removed 1 base at V and 3 bases at J, with 10 bases between. From germline, CDR1 is SGHTA and CDR2 FQGTGA. Here the CDR3 reads CASSLSRGVYNEQFF. DNA of the CDR3: TGTGCCAGCAGCTTAAGCAGGGGGGTCTACAATGAGCAGTTCTTC.

This chain connects TRBV5-1 to TRBJ1-1; D is ambiguous. V was trimmed by 0 bases and J by 4 bases, leaving 13 bases between them. Germline V gene lookup returns CDR1 SGHRS and CDR2 YFSETQ. The CDR3 runs 15 residues. CDR3 DNA sequence: TGCGCCAGCAGCTTGGACGGTCGGGTCAGCACTGAAGCTTTCTTT. Its protein is CASSLDGRVSTEAFF.

CDR3 sequence reads: CASTIHSGEGYTF. Here the CDR3 DNA reads TGTGCCAGCACCATTCATTCGGGGGAAGGCTACACCTTC. This sequence joins TRBV6-6 and TRBJ1-2; possibly TRBD1 for D (5 bases). Germline assignment: CDR1 MNHNY and CDR2 SVGAGI (reference sequence). Trimming stripped 7 bases from V and 8 bases from J, with 17 bases between. The CDR3 loop spans 13 amino acids.